This TCR beta chain was sequenced during a study of cytomegalovirus exposure and HLA in healthy donors. Regarding the study as a whole: It was reported that the classifier diagnosed cytomegalovirus status with high specificity and sensitivity in both the original and validation cohorts.

Primers included in the PCR were 60 Vbeta and 13 Jbeta primers. Using immunoSEQ multiplex PCR, the repertoire was profiled, and TCRdb retains in-frame clones only, with some absent. This sample has 90,000 to 120,000 clones, with roughly 71% found just once. The CDR3 is 14 residues long. Trimming took 1 base from V and 5 from J, leaving 14 bases between them. The germline V gene encodes CDR1 GTSNPN and CDR2 SVGIG (reference sequence). Worth noting for this clone: Antigen unknown.

Sequenced: PBMCs. The TCR was taken from a man aged 40-49 years in good health and CMV-seropositive. The chain links TRBV30 to TRBJ2-5; TRBD2 is a possible D gene (6 bases). The CDR3 loop is CAWSAFGGSETQYF. The CDR3 nucleotides read TGTGCCTGGAGTGCGTTCGGGGGTTCCGAGACCCAGTACTTC.